This T cell receptor beta chain came from a study of blood T cell repertoires in COVID-19. The wider study: Sites across the United States, Italy and Spain contributed samples from acute and convalescent COVID-19. The cDNA or gDNA used as material had been derived from T cells, B-cell-depleted T cells, or PBMCs.

Original methodology: The assay estimated nucleated cells by amplifying reference gene primers. Only in-frame clones appear in the TCRdb table, and some are missing; sequencing was by immunoSEQ multiplex PCR. D and trimming were read from the DNA, whereas the V and J calls and clone size are those reported in that table. The data show approximately 280,000 clones, around 90% seen once. Germline CDR1 and CDR2: SGHTA and FQGTGA. After removal of 5 bases from V and 7 bases from J, the junction contained 6 bases not matched to a gene. This CDR3 spans 15 amino acids. This receptor was obtained from a man aged 50 to 59 with acute or convalescent COVID-19. The sequencing input was peripheral blood. The rearrangement links TRBV7-3 to TRBJ2-2; TRBD2 matches 11 bases. As DNA, the CDR3 is TGTGCCAGCAGCCCAACTAGCGGGGGAGACGGGGAGCTGTTTTTT. Translated, it gives CASSPTSGGDGELFF.